This T cell receptor beta chain was recorded in a study of T cell responses to AZD1222 COVID-19 vaccine. Overall study findings and caveats: Baseline antibody screening turned up just a handful of seropositive AZD1222 recipients. Mostly white British, mostly female donors; authors suggested clonal diversity may be underestimated. Across the whole spike, CD4 TCRs peaked at regions 160-218 and 743-854.

Concerning this clone itself: Its antigen remains unknown.

TCRdb's copy holds only in-frame clones and misses some; the assay was immunoSEQ multiplex PCR. In the table there are roughly 91,000 clones, about 88% of which are singletons. The germline V gene encodes CDR1 SGDLS and CDR2 YYNGEE. Trimming stripped 0 bases from V and 0 bases from J, with 9 bases between. The CDR3 covers 16 residues. Sequencing used peripheral blood, obtained on day 0 of AZD1222 vaccination. The clonotype comes from an adult in good health. The chain uses TRBV9 and TRBJ2-2; D possibly corresponds to TRBD2 (6 bases). The CDR3 region has the DNA TGTGCCAGCAGCGTAGGGGGACTTTCGAACACCGGGGAGCTGTTTTTT. It is translated as CASSVGGLSNTGELFF.